The T cell receptor beta chain under discussion was sequenced for a study of blood T cells in healthy people across ages. Study-level points and caveats: Without sorted subsets, naive and antigen-experienced compartments could not be conclusively compared.

To note about this clonotype: What it binds is unknown.

This CDR3 has 16 amino acids. Germline V gives CDR1 MNHNS, CDR2 SASEGT. V was clipped by 6 bases and J by 3 bases, with 18 bases between them. A second about 7 to 11 cycle PCR used barcoded and J-beta primers. TCRdb reprocessed the 5' RACE reads with MiXCR, giving one entry per CDR3 protein. The sample has over 1,200,000 distinct CDR3 sequences; approximately 59% are singletons. The source is a man aged 18 to 30 in good health. Sequencing input: blood. This chain uses TRBV6-1 with TRBJ2-1, with D perhaps being TRBD1 or TRBD2 (6 bases each). This CDR3 is CASRGALSGYYNEQFF. CDR3 bases: TGTGCCAGCAGGGGGGCCCTAAGCGGGTACTACAATGAGCAGTTCTTC.